This T cell receptor (beta chain) was identified in a study of cytomegalovirus exposure and HLA in healthy donors. Study at large: The study's early data release held roughly 91 million unique TCRs from HLA-typed donors. Study-level results: Sequencing depth across donors, presence/absence analyses assumed, was roughly uniform. A later analysis linked a missense DCLRE1C variant to TCR beta V- and J-gene trimming.

V lost 2 bases and J 7 bases, leaving 9 bases between the germline ends. Germline loops: CDR1 MNHEY, CDR2 SMNVEV (reference sequence). The CDR3 has 13 residues. This clone was seen only once. Antigen: not known. PCR amplification relied on 60 Vbeta primers (plus 13 Jbeta primers). The method was immunoSEQ multiplex PCR; TCRdb's version includes in-frame clones alone and lacks a portion of them. The sample yields approximately 150,000 clones, around 75% seen once. The chain has TRBV27 and TRBJ2-1, with a possible D match to TRBD1 (5 bases). The sequenced material came from PBMCs. The source is a young man in good health and CMV-seropositive. This chain's CDR3 is CASSLGHLNEQFF. The DNA of the CDR3 is TGTGCCAGCAGTTTAGGACACTTGAATGAGCAGTTCTTC.